One T cell receptor beta chain is described in this entry. Antigen specificity is unknown. Germline CDR1 and CDR2: SGHRS and YFSETQ. This CDR3 region has 13 residues. V was pared by 3 bases and J by 1 base, with 7 bases between. The assay was immunoSEQ multiplex PCR, and TCRdb's table has in-frame clones only and misses some. The table has 110,000 or so clones, 85% to 90% seen once; the top ten hold 3%. This specimen belongs to a study of T cell responses to AZD1222 COVID-19 vaccine. Study outcomes and limitations: Among those given AZD1222, only six were seropositive at baseline. Elevations in Spike-specific TCR breadth and depth followed administration of two AZD1222 doses.

The genes are TRBV5-1 and TRBJ2-5, with unresolved D. The sample consisted of peripheral blood, taken 28 days after the second AZD1222 dose. The sequence came from an adult who received the AZD1222 COVID-19 vaccine. The CDR3 nucleotides are TGCGCCAGCAGCTCGGACCCCCAAGAGACCCAGTACTTC. Translation gives CASSSDPQETQYF.